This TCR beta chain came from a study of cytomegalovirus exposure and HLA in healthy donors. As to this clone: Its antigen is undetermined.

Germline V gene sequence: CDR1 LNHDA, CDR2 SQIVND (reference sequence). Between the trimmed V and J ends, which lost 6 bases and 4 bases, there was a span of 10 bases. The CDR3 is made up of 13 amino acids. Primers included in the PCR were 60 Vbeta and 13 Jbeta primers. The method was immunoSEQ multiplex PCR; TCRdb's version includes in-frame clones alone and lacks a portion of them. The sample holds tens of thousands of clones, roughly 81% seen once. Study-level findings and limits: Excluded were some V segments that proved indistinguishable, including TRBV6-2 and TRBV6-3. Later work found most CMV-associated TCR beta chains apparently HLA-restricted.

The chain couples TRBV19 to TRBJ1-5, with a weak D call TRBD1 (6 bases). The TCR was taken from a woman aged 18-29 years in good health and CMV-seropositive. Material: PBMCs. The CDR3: CASRTGQNQPQHF. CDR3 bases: TGTGCCAGTAGGACAGGTCAGAATCAGCCCCAGCATTTT.